A selection of T cell receptor beta chains follows, all from one sample in a study of Graves' ophthalmopathy and Graves' hyperthyroidism. TCRdb called the multiplex PCR reads again in MiXCR, with one record for every CDR3 protein. Of over 200,000 distinct CDR3 sequences in the sample, around 30% were seen once. The material sequenced was peripheral blood. The receptors stem from a man in his fifties or sixties with Graves' ophthalmopathy. Each CDR3 is given with its conserved first and last residue. The order of the fields is J gene, D gene, clone size, V gene, CDR3 DNA, CDR3 protein. The D gene is left open where the match is weak. For some rows the clone size is stated as once, few or many, or as a class when expanded; others skip it.

j_call: TRBJ1-2; d_call: NA; clone_size: many; v_call: TRBV5-5; cdr3_nt: TGTGCCAGCAGCTTGGCCGAGGGGGACTATGGCTACACCTTC; cdr3_aa: CASSLAEGDYGYTF
j_call: TRBJ2-5; d_call: NA; clone_size: NA; v_call: TRBV7-2; cdr3_nt: TGTGCCAGCAGCTTAGCCCTTAAGGAGACCCAGTACTTC; cdr3_aa: CASSLALKETQYF
j_call: TRBJ2-7; d_call: NA; clone_size: NA; v_call: TRBV6-4; cdr3_nt: TGTGCCCCCCCGAAGGGCAACAACTTCTCCTACGAGCAGTACTTC; cdr3_aa: CAPPKGNNFSYEQYF
j_call: TRBJ1-2; d_call: TRBD1; clone_size: NA; v_call: TRBV12-3/TRBV12-4; cdr3_nt: TGTGCCAGCAGCCCGATTGGACAGGGAAGGAACTATGGCTACACCTTC; cdr3_aa: CASSPIGQGRNYGYTF
j_call: TRBJ1-2; d_call: NA; clone_size: many; v_call: TRBV6-4; cdr3_nt: TGTGCCAGCGGGGAGCCCTATGGGGGCTACACCTTC; cdr3_aa: CASGEPYGGYTF
j_call: TRBJ1-1; d_call: NA; clone_size: NA; v_call: TRBV15; cdr3_nt: TGTGCCACCAGCAGAGATTGGGGTGAGGGGACTGAAGCTTTCTTT; cdr3_aa: CATSRDWGEGTEAFF
j_call: TRBJ1-1; d_call: NA; clone_size: many; v_call: TRBV6-2/TRBV6-3; cdr3_nt: TGTGCCACCTCGGATCCTATGAACACTGAAGCTTTCTTT; cdr3_aa: CATSDPMNTEAFF
j_call: TRBJ2-5; d_call: TRBD2; clone_size: many; v_call: TRBV4-1; cdr3_nt: TGCGCCAGCAGCCCCATAGCGGGAGGCTTCCAAGAGACCCAGTACTTC; cdr3_aa: CASSPIAGGFQETQYF
j_call: TRBJ2-4; d_call: NA; clone_size: many; v_call: TRBV4-3; cdr3_nt: TGCGCCAGCAGCCTAGATCAAAACATTCAGTACTTC; cdr3_aa: CASSLDQNIQYF
j_call: TRBJ2-7; d_call: TRBD1; clone_size: many; v_call: TRBV12-3/TRBV12-4; cdr3_nt: TGTGCCAGCAGTGTGGGACAGGCCTACGAGCAGTACTTC; cdr3_aa: CASSVGQAYEQYF
j_call: TRBJ1-5; d_call: NA; clone_size: many; v_call: TRBV19; cdr3_nt: TGTGCCACGCAAACAGGTAATCAGCCCCAGCATTTT; cdr3_aa: CATQTGNQPQHF
j_call: TRBJ2-7; d_call: NA; clone_size: NA; v_call: TRBV3-1; cdr3_nt: TGTGCCAGCAGCCAAGTTCTAAGGAACGAGCAGTACTTC; cdr3_aa: CASSQVLRNEQYF
j_call: TRBJ2-5; d_call: NA; clone_size: NA; v_call: TRBV6-2/TRBV6-3; cdr3_nt: TGTGCCACCAATCGAGGGGGGCAGGCCCAAGAGACCCAGTACTTC; cdr3_aa: CATNRGGQAQETQYF
j_call: TRBJ1-1; d_call: NA; clone_size: many; v_call: TRBV12-3/TRBV12-4; cdr3_nt: TGTGCCAGCAGTTTAGGTCAAACAAGGAACACTGAAGCTTTCTTT; cdr3_aa: CASSLGQTRNTEAFF
j_call: TRBJ2-7; d_call: NA; clone_size: NA; v_call: TRBV9; cdr3_nt: TGTGCCAGCAGCGTAAGCGAGGGCCGAGGTTACGAGCAGTACTTC; cdr3_aa: CASSVSEGRGYEQYF
j_call: TRBJ1-6; d_call: NA; clone_size: many; v_call: TRBV6-1; cdr3_nt: TGTGCCAGCAGTGCGTCAACAGGGCGGGTTTCGCCCCTCCACTTT; cdr3_aa: CASSASTGRVSPLHF
j_call: TRBJ2-7; d_call: NA; clone_size: many; v_call: TRBV6-1; cdr3_nt: TGTGCCAGCAGCCAGGGACACCTTTTCTCCTACGAGCAGTACTTC; cdr3_aa: CASSQGHLFSYEQYF
j_call: TRBJ2-5; d_call: TRBD2; clone_size: many; v_call: TRBV2; cdr3_nt: TGTGCCAGCAAAAAAGCGGGGAGTCAAGAGACCCAGTACTTC; cdr3_aa: CASKKAGSQETQYF
j_call: TRBJ2-5; d_call: TRBD2; clone_size: many; v_call: TRBV6-2/TRBV6-3; cdr3_nt: TGTGCCAGCAGTTATGCTAGCGGGAAGGAGACCCAGTACTTC; cdr3_aa: CASSYASGKETQYF
j_call: TRBJ2-7; d_call: TRBD2; clone_size: many; v_call: TRBV7-9; cdr3_nt: TGTGCCAGCAGCCCGGGACTAGCGGGCCCTTTTGAGCAGTACTTC; cdr3_aa: CASSPGLAGPFEQYF
j_call: TRBJ1-1; d_call: TRBD1; clone_size: NA; v_call: TRBV27; cdr3_nt: TGTGCCAGCAGTCAAGACAGGGGACCTATGAACACTGAAGCTTTCTTT; cdr3_aa: CASSQDRGPMNTEAFF
j_call: TRBJ2-7; d_call: TRBD2; clone_size: once; v_call: TRBV12-3/TRBV12-4; cdr3_nt: TGTGCCAGCAGTTTCGAACCGGGACTATTATCCTACGAGCAGTACTTC; cdr3_aa: CASSFEPGLLSYEQYF
j_call: TRBJ1-6; d_call: NA; clone_size: many; v_call: TRBV7-9; cdr3_nt: TGTGCCAGCAGCTTAGGACAACAGGAGAACTCACCCCTCCACTTT; cdr3_aa: CASSLGQQENSPLHF
j_call: TRBJ2-7; d_call: NA; clone_size: many; v_call: TRBV28; cdr3_nt: TGTGCCAGCAGTTGGGGGGGGGCCTCCTACGAGCAGTACTTC; cdr3_aa: CASSWGGASYEQYF
j_call: TRBJ2-7; d_call: TRBD2; clone_size: many; v_call: TRBV28; cdr3_nt: TGTGCCAGCCGGGGGGGGAGCGGGATTCTAGAGCAGTACTTC; cdr3_aa: CASRGGSGILEQYF
j_call: TRBJ1-2; d_call: NA; clone_size: many; v_call: TRBV6-4; cdr3_nt: TGTGCCAGCAGCCCTTCAGGGTTCGATGACTATGGCTACACCTTC; cdr3_aa: CASSPSGFDDYGYTF
j_call: TRBJ2-5; d_call: TRBD2; clone_size: many; v_call: TRBV29-1; cdr3_nt: TGCAGCGTACCCGAGGTGAACTTAGCGGGAGGGCCTGTGGAGACCCAGTACTTC; cdr3_aa: CSVPEVNLAGGPVETQYF
j_call: TRBJ2-7; d_call: NA; clone_size: many; v_call: TRBV5-1; cdr3_nt: TGCGCCAGCAGCTTGGGAGATTTGAGGGCCGAGCAGTACTTC; cdr3_aa: CASSLGDLRAEQYF
j_call: TRBJ1-1; d_call: NA; clone_size: NA; v_call: TRBV18; cdr3_nt: TGTGCCAGCTCACCACCGGCAGGGACTTACACTGAAGCTTTCTTT; cdr3_aa: CASSPPAGTYTEAFF
j_call: TRBJ2-5; d_call: NA; clone_size: NA; v_call: TRBV7-2; cdr3_nt: TGTGCCAGCAGCTTACGGGGGGCGTCCAGAGAGACCCAGTACTTC; cdr3_aa: CASSLRGASRETQYF
j_call: TRBJ2-2; d_call: NA; clone_size: many; v_call: TRBV29-1; cdr3_nt: TGCAGCGTTGGGCTGGACAGCGCGAACACCGGGGAGCTGTTTTTT; cdr3_aa: CSVGLDSANTGELFF
j_call: TRBJ1-1; d_call: TRBD1; clone_size: many; v_call: TRBV13; cdr3_nt: TGTGCCAGCAGCCAAGACCCGGGACAGGGCACTGAAGCTTTCTTT; cdr3_aa: CASSQDPGQGTEAFF
j_call: TRBJ2-2; d_call: NA; clone_size: NA; v_call: TRBV4-3; cdr3_nt: TGCGCCAGCAGCCAAGATTGGAGGGCCGGGGAGCTGTTTTTT; cdr3_aa: CASSQDWRAGELFF
j_call: TRBJ2-5; d_call: NA; clone_size: NA; v_call: TRBV20-1; cdr3_nt: TGCAGTGCAGGGGAATCCAGGACGTTAGGAGAGACCCAGTACTTC; cdr3_aa: CSAGESRTLGETQYF
j_call: TRBJ1-6; d_call: TRBD1; clone_size: NA; v_call: TRBV6-5; cdr3_nt: TGTGCCAGCAGTTACAACAGGGGGTCGAATTCACCCCTCCACTTT; cdr3_aa: CASSYNRGSNSPLHF
j_call: TRBJ1-1; d_call: TRBD1; clone_size: many; v_call: TRBV30; cdr3_nt: TGTGCCTGGAGAATCACCCGGACAGGGAGAACTGAAGCTTTCTTT; cdr3_aa: CAWRITRTGRTEAFF
j_call: TRBJ1-5; d_call: TRBD1; clone_size: NA; v_call: TRBV12-3/TRBV12-4; cdr3_nt: TGTGCCGGCAGTCAGGGACAGTACAATCAGCCCCAGCATTTT; cdr3_aa: CAGSQGQYNQPQHF
j_call: TRBJ2-2; d_call: NA; clone_size: many; v_call: TRBV7-2; cdr3_nt: TGTGCCAGCAGCTTAGTCCCCGGGGATACCGGGGAGCTGTTTTTT; cdr3_aa: CASSLVPGDTGELFF
j_call: TRBJ1-1; d_call: NA; clone_size: many; v_call: TRBV19; cdr3_nt: TGTGCCAGTAGTACCACAGGAGACACTGAAGCTTTCTTT; cdr3_aa: CASSTTGDTEAFF
j_call: TRBJ1-1; d_call: NA; clone_size: many; v_call: TRBV29-1; cdr3_nt: TGCAGCGTTGGAGGGGCTACTGAAGCTTTCTTT; cdr3_aa: CSVGGATEAFF
j_call: TRBJ1-1; d_call: NA; clone_size: NA; v_call: TRBV5-1; cdr3_nt: TGCGCCAGCAGCGGCCGGGGGTACACTGAAGCTTTCTTT; cdr3_aa: CASSGRGYTEAFF
j_call: TRBJ2-2; d_call: NA; clone_size: many; v_call: TRBV6-2/TRBV6-3; cdr3_nt: TGTGCCAGCAGTTTACGGACGAGGAGTACCGGGGAGCTGTTTTTT; cdr3_aa: CASSLRTRSTGELFF
j_call: TRBJ2-7; d_call: NA; clone_size: NA; v_call: TRBV12-3/TRBV12-4; cdr3_nt: TGTGCCAGCAGTATGGGGGGACCCGCCTACGAGCAGTACTTC; cdr3_aa: CASSMGGPAYEQYF
j_call: TRBJ1-2; d_call: NA; clone_size: many; v_call: TRBV6-1; cdr3_nt: TGTGCCAGCAGCCGAAACCTCAGGGAGGGCTACACCTTC; cdr3_aa: CASSRNLREGYTF
j_call: TRBJ2-7; d_call: TRBD2; clone_size: many; v_call: TRBV13; cdr3_nt: TGTGCCAGCAGCTTAGTTGGGACTAGCGGGAGTAACGAGCAGTACTTC; cdr3_aa: CASSLVGTSGSNEQYF
j_call: TRBJ1-1; d_call: NA; clone_size: NA; v_call: TRBV19; cdr3_nt: TGTGCCAGTGGACAGCTCATGAACACTGAAGCTTTCTTT; cdr3_aa: CASGQLMNTEAFF
j_call: TRBJ2-2; d_call: NA; clone_size: NA; v_call: TRBV7-8; cdr3_nt: TGTGCCAGCAGTTTTCGCAGAACGGGCACCGGGGAGCTGTTTTTT; cdr3_aa: CASSFRRTGTGELFF
j_call: TRBJ2-7; d_call: TRBD2; clone_size: few; v_call: TRBV25-1; cdr3_nt: TGTGCCAGCAGCACCAGCAAGACTAGCGGGGGGGCCTACGAGCAGTACTTC; cdr3_aa: CASSTSKTSGGAYEQYF
j_call: TRBJ2-5; d_call: NA; clone_size: many; v_call: TRBV6-5; cdr3_nt: TGTGCCAGCAGTTTCCCCTTCGGGGAAGGGGCCCAGTACTTC; cdr3_aa: CASSFPFGEGAQYF
j_call: TRBJ1-1; d_call: TRBD1; clone_size: many; v_call: TRBV28; cdr3_nt: TGTGCCAGCAGTTTCAGGGGGGGGCGGCAAGCTTTCTTT; cdr3_aa: CASSFRGGRQAFF
j_call: TRBJ1-5; d_call: NA; clone_size: many; v_call: TRBV7-2; cdr3_nt: TGTGCCAGCAGCAATGGAGGACAGTATAGCAATCAGCCCCAGCATTTT; cdr3_aa: CASSNGGQYSNQPQHF
j_call: TRBJ1-2; d_call: NA; clone_size: NA; v_call: TRBV6-2/TRBV6-3; cdr3_nt: TGTGCCAGCAGTTGGACAGAACTCTATGGCTACACCTTC; cdr3_aa: CASSWTELYGYTF
j_call: TRBJ1-5; d_call: NA; clone_size: NA; v_call: TRBV30; cdr3_nt: TGTGCCTGGGGGGGACACTATAGCAATCAGCCCCAGCATTTT; cdr3_aa: CAWGGHYSNQPQHF
j_call: TRBJ1-1; d_call: NA; clone_size: NA; v_call: TRBV9; cdr3_nt: TGTGCCAGCAGCGCGGGATGGGGCTATACTGAAGCTTTCTTT; cdr3_aa: CASSAGWGYTEAFF